This TCR beta chain came from a study of CD8 T cells in Susac syndrome. This clonotype was observed once. The antigen remains unidentified. Sequencing of TCR beta was undertaken in CD8+ and CD4+ T cells derived from blood. Negative isolation yielded CD8+ and CD4+ T cells; FACS enriched TEMRA cells. This CDR3 contains 14 residues. RNA, at 0.5 to 1 ug, was reverse transcribed with random hexamers. immunoSEQ multiplex PCR amplified TCR beta CDR3 across 54 Vbeta, 13 Jbeta. Via MiXCR, TCRdb re-called the immunoSEQ multiplex PCR reads, giving one row per CDR3 protein. The sample lists approximately 130,000 distinct CDR3 sequences; around 90% were seen once. Study conclusions and caveats: Individuals included in the TCR sequencing and HLA analysis were acknowledged by the study to be relatively few in number.

The V call is TRBV21-1, the J call TRBJ2-7. TRBV21-1 is tagged as a pseudogene. The sample comprised CD8+ T cells from PBMCs. The receptor's source is a human donor with multiple sclerosis. The CDR3 nucleotides are TGTGCCAGCAGCAGGCGCCTTTTGTCCTACGAGCAGTACTTC. Translating gives CASSRRLLSYEQYF.